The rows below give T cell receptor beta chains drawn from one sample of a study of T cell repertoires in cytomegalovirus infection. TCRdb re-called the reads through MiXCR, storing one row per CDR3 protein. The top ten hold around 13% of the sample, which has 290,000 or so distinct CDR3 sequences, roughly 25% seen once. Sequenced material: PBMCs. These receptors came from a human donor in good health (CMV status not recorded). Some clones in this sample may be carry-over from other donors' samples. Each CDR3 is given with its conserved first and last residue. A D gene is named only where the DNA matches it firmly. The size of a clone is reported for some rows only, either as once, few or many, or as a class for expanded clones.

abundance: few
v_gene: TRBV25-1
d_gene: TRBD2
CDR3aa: CASSDLAGVGYEQYF

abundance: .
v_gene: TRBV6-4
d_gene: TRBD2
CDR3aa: CASSDPLAGRETQYF

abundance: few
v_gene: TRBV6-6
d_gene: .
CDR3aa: CASSYVASRGEQFF

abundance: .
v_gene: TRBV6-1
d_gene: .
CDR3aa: CASSEAHLSNTEAFF

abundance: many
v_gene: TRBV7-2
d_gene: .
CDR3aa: CASRPSDGYNEQFF

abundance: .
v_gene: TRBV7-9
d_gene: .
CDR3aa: CASSLGLDGEQFF

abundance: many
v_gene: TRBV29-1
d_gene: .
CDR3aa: CSVAPTGITEAFF

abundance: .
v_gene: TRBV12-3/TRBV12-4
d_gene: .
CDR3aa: CASSTWPNSPLHF

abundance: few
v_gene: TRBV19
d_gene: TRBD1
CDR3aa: CASSMRDRDQPQHF

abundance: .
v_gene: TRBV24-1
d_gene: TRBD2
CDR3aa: CATSDLQRERNEQFF

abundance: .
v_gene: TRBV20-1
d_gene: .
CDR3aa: CSARFPRSDTQYF

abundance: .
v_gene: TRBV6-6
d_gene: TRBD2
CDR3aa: CASRPSGSYEQYF

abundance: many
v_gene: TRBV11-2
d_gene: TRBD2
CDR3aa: CASSYGTSGSIAYEQYF

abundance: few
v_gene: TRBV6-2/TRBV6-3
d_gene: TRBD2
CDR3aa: CASSYVNLAGVGNEQFF

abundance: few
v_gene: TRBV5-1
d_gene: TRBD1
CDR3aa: CASSLDGQGNEKLFF

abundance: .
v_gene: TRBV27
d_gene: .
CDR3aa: CASRPENVKANTGELFF

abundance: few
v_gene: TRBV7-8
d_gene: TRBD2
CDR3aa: CASSPLSGGLRETQYF

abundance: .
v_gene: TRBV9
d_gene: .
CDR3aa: CASGREPNTEAFF

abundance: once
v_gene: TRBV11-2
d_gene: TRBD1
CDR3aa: CASSVTGTASGANVLTF

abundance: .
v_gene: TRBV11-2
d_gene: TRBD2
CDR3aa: CASSFRLAGHGELFF

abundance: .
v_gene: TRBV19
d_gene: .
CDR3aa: CASSMGDRAHLNYGYTF

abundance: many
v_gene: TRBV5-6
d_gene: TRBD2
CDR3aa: CASSLGAGPLYEQYF

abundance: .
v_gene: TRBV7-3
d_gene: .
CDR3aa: CASSPQGYSGNTIYF

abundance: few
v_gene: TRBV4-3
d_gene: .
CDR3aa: CASSQDMAQFSYEQYF

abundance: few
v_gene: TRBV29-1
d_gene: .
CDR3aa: CSVRTEIYGYTF

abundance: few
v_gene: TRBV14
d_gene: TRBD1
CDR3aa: CASSPHSDRAYNEQFF

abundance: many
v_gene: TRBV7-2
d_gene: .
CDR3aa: CASSLEGQSSSPLHF

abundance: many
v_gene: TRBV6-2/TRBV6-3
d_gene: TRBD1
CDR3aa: CASWSGDRVNIQYF

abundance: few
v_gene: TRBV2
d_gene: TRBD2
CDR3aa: CASSARLAGNRNEQFF

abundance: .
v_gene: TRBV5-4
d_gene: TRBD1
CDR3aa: CASSFLQGNSEAFF

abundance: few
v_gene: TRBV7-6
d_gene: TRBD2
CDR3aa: CASSLAASGGEYEQYF

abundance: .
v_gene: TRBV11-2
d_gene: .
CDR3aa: CASSYRDKTYEQYF

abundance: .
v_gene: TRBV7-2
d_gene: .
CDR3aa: CASSRQLLNTIYF

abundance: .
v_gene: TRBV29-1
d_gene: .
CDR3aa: CSVGQDSSYEQYF

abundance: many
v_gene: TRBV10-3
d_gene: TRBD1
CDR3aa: CAIGQTGVGNIQYF

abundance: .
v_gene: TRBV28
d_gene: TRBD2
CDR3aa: CASRPTSGGYNEQFF

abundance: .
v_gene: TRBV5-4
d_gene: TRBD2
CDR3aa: CASTPTSGYNEQFF